This is a list of T cell receptor beta chains from one sample in a study of T cell responses to AZD1222 COVID-19 vaccine. TCRdb's copy holds only in-frame clones and misses some; the assay was immunoSEQ multiplex PCR. Of about 140,000 clones listed, more than 85% are singletons. The material was peripheral blood, obtained on day 0 of AZD1222 vaccination. These receptors all stem from an adult in good health. The CDR3 runs from the conserved cysteine through the conserved F or W. The D gene is left open where the match is weak. Size tells how often a clone was seen (once, few, many) or the class of an expanded clone, and some rows leave it out.

14,.,TRBJ2-5,.,TRBV5-4,CASSVPDSQETQYF,TGTGCCAGCAGCGTCCCGGACAGCCAAGAGACCCAGTACTTC
12,.,TRBJ2-3,.,TRBV3-1/TRBV3-2,CASSQSADTQYF,TGTGCCAGCAGCCAATCCGCAGATACGCAGTATTTT
13,.,TRBJ2-7,.,TRBV27,CASREMGDHEQYF,TGTGCCAGCAGAGAGATGGGGGACCACGAGCAGTACTTC
15,.,TRBJ2-7,.,TRBV6-5,CASGLPGPTDYEQYF,TGTGCCAGCGGTCTTCCGGGACCCACCGACTACGAGCAGTACTTC
13,.,TRBJ1-4,TRBD1,TRBV2,CASSWTGNEKLFF,TGTGCCAGCAGCTGGACAGGGAATGAAAAACTGTTTTTT
17,.,TRBJ1-4,.,TRBV3-1/TRBV3-2,CASSQEWRGKTNEKLFF,TGTGCCAGCAGCCAAGAGTGGCGGGGGAAGACTAATGAAAAACTGTTTTTT
14,.,TRBJ2-7,TRBD1,TRBV10-3,CAIGKGQGAYEQYF,TGTGCCATTGGGAAGGGACAGGGGGCCTACGAGCAGTACTTC
15,.,TRBJ2-5,.,TRBV18,CASSPPSKGLETQYF,TGTGCCAGCTCACCACCGAGCAAGGGTTTGGAGACCCAGTACTTC
18,.,TRBJ2-1,TRBD2,TRBV9,CASSVDVSGRALRAEQFF,TGTGCCAGCAGCGTAGACGTTAGCGGGAGGGCCTTGCGCGCTGAGCAGTTCTTC
13,.,TRBJ2-7,.,TRBV2,CASSVLVSEEQYF,TGTGCCAGCAGTGTACTCGTCTCAGAGGAGCAGTACTTC
15,.,TRBJ1-3,.,TRBV27,CASSTTGNSGNTIYF,TGTGCCAGCAGTACGACAGGCAATTCTGGAAACACCATATATTTT
14,.,TRBJ1-1,TRBD1,TRBV18,CASSSGQGNTEAFF,TGTGCCAGCTCATCGGGACAGGGCAACACTGAAGCTTTCTTT
13,.,TRBJ2-5,.,TRBV5-6,CASSKSNAETQYF,TGTGCCAGCAGCAAGTCAAACGCCGAGACCCAGTACTTC
15,.,TRBJ2-7,.,TRBV5-4,CASSLDSLLQGEQYF,TGTGCCAGCAGTCTCGACAGCCTCCTCCAAGGGGAGCAGTACTTC
12,.,TRBJ1-6,.,TRBV3-1/TRBV3-2,CASSLTTGPLHF,TGTGCCAGCAGCCTAACGACAGGACCCCTCCACTTT
14,.,TRBJ1-1,.,TRBV5-1,CASSLDRGNTEAFF,TGCGCCAGCAGCCTGGACAGAGGGAACACTGAAGCTTTCTTT
14,.,TRBJ1-5,.,TRBV19,CASSILNSNQPQHF,TGTGCCAGTAGTATCCTTAATAGCAATCAGCCCCAGCATTTT
17,.,TRBJ1-2,.,TRBV18,CASSPPEGQGRYYGYTF,TGTGCCAGCTCACCACCGGAGGGGCAGGGGAGGTACTATGGCTACACCTTC
14,.,TRBJ1-4,TRBD1,TRBV2,CASSWGQGVEKLFF,TGTGCCAGCAGTTGGGGACAGGGCGTTGAAAAACTGTTTTTT
13,.,TRBJ1-1,TRBD1,TRBV10-3,CAISGQVNTEAFF,TGTGCCATCAGCGGACAGGTGAACACTGAAGCTTTCTTT
16,.,TRBJ1-2,TRBD1,TRBV5-4,CASSPRGDSTNYGYTF,TGTGCCAGCAGCCCGCGCGGGGACAGCACCAACTATGGCTACACCTTC
15,.,TRBJ2-5,.,TRBV27,CASSLIWRGQETQYF,TGTGCCAGCAGTTTAATCTGGAGGGGACAAGAGACCCAGTACTTC
14,.,TRBJ2-7,TRBD1,TRBV14,CASRKGTGGVEQYF,TGTGCCAGCAGGAAGGGGACAGGGGGCGTCGAGCAGTACTTC
14,.,TRBJ2-5,.,TRBV7-9,CASSLVGSEETQYF,TGTGCCAGCAGCTTAGTAGGCAGCGAAGAGACCCAGTACTTC
12,once,TRBJ1-5,.,TRBV3-1/TRBV3-2,CASSHGSQPQHF,TGTGCCAGCAGCCACGGGTCACAGCCCCAGCATTTT
13,.,TRBJ1-1,.,TRBV4-1,CASSQEAQGEAFF,TGCGCCAGCAGCCAAGAGGCGCAGGGAGAAGCTTTCTTT
15,.,TRBJ2-1,.,TRBV24-1,CATSDSTGIRDEQFF,TGTGCCACCAGTGATTCAACAGGGATTAGGGATGAGCAGTTCTTC
16,.,TRBJ2-1,TRBD2,TRBV7-3,CASSKAGVVSYNEQFF,TGTGCCAGCAGCAAAGCGGGAGTTGTGTCCTACAATGAGCAGTTCTTC
15,.,TRBJ2-1,TRBD2,TRBV19,CASMGTSGSWDEQFF,TGTGCCAGTATGGGGACTAGCGGGAGTTGGGATGAGCAGTTCTTC
15,.,TRBJ1-3,.,TRBV2,CASQQDPHSGNTIYF,TGTGCCAGCCAACAGGACCCACACTCTGGAAACACCATATATTTT
13,.,TRBJ1-4,.,TRBV5-8,CASSAEAYEKLFF,TGTGCCAGCAGCGCGGAGGCGTATGAAAAACTGTTTTTT
11,once,TRBJ2-7,.,TRBV13,CASSSGYEQYF,TGTGCCAGCAGTAGCGGCTACGAGCAGTACTTC
14,.,TRBJ2-1,.,TRBV9,CASSVVSSYNEQFF,TGTGCCAGCAGCGTCGTAAGTTCCTACAATGAGCAGTTCTTC
15,.,TRBJ2-5,.,TRBV7-3,CASSLTPNAGETQYF,TGTGCCAGCAGCTTAACGCCAAACGCGGGAGAGACCCAGTACTTC
15,.,TRBJ2-1,TRBD2,TRBV11-2,CASSLVASGRGEQFF,TGTGCCAGCAGCTTAGTTGCTAGCGGGCGGGGTGAGCAGTTCTTC
19,.,TRBJ2-7,TRBD2,TRBV28,CASRSFPGRMTSGKYEQYF,TGTGCCAGCAGGTCATTCCCGGGACGGATGACTAGCGGGAAGTACGAGCAGTACTTC
14,many,TRBJ2-3,TRBD2,TRBV6-4,CASSAAGGTDTQYF,TGTGCCAGCAGTGCGGCGGGGGGCACAGATACGCAGTATTTT
15,.,TRBJ1-1,TRBD1,TRBV30,CAWSSRDRGSTEAFF,TGTGCCTGGAGTAGTCGGGACAGGGGGAGTACTGAAGCTTTCTTT
15,.,TRBJ1-5,TRBD1,TRBV5-6,CASSLGQGVGQPQHF,TGTGCCAGCAGCTTGGGACAGGGCGTCGGTCAGCCCCAGCATTTT
14,.,TRBJ1-5,.,TRBV2,CASSGGRSNQPQHF,TGTGCCAGCAGCGGGGGCCGATCCAATCAGCCCCAGCATTTT
12,.,TRBJ1-6,.,TRBV30,CAWVRDNSPLHF,TGTGCCTGGGTTAGGGATAATTCACCCCTCCACTTT
16,.,TRBJ2-7,.,TRBV28,CASSLSDRTSSYEQYF,TGTGCCAGCAGTTTATCCGACAGAACCTCCTCCTACGAGCAGTACTTC
14,.,TRBJ1-2,TRBD1,TRBV6-2/TRBV6-3,CASSYRDRVPGYTF,TGTGCCAGCAGTTACAGGGACAGGGTTCCGGGCTACACCTTC
14,.,TRBJ1-2,.,TRBV11-2,CASSPLGPRAGYTF,TGTGCCAGCAGCCCTCTGGGGCCCCGGGCTGGCTACACCTTC
18,.,TRBJ1-2,TRBD1,TRBV11-2,CASSLVTGDNSPNYGYTF,TGTGCCAGCAGCTTAGTGACAGGGGATAATTCCCCTAACTATGGCTACACCTTC
13,.,TRBJ1-2,.,TRBV6-2/TRBV6-3,CASSYEGWYGYTF,TGTGCCAGCAGTTACGAGGGGTGGTATGGCTACACCTTC
16,.,TRBJ1-5,TRBD1,TRBV28,CASSFEGTGPGQPQHF,TGTGCCAGCAGTTTCGAGGGGACAGGGCCTGGACAGCCCCAGCATTTT
17,.,TRBJ2-2,TRBD2,TRBV18,CASSPPGLAANTGELFF,TGTGCCAGCTCACCACCGGGACTAGCGGCGAACACCGGGGAGCTGTTTTTT